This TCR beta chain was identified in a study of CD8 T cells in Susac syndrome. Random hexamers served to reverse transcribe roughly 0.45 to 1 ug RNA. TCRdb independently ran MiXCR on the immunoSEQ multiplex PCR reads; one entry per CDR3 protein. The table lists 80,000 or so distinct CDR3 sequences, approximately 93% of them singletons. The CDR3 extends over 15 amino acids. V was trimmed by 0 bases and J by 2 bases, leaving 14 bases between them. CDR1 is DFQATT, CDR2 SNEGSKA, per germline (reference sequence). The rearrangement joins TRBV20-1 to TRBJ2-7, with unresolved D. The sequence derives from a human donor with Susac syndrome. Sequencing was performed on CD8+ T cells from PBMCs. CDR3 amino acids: CSARDAGQNPYEQYF. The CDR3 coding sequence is TGCAGTGCTAGAGATGCCGGCCAGAATCCCTACGAGCAGTACTTC.